Included here is one TCR beta chain sequence, with context. The antigen is undetermined. Within the sample, other DNA sequences also encode this same CDR3. The sample belongs to a study of cytomegalovirus exposure and HLA in healthy donors. Findings of the study overall: The study listed 150 to 200 cytomegalovirus-associated TCR beta chains. Sequencing likely produced, as an artifact, a cluster of highly shared sequence variants.

The CDR3 spans 12 residues. CDR1 is SQVTM, CDR2 ANQGSEA, per germline. Trimming removed 5 bases from V and 3 bases from J; junction bases left unmatched: 1. PCR was performed using 60 Vbeta and 13 Jbeta primers. The protocol was immunoSEQ multiplex PCR, while the TCRdb copy is restricted to in-frame clones and leaves out a portion. The sample carries 120,000 or so clones, roughly four fifths recorded once. The sample comprised PBMCs. The chain employs TRBV29-1 and TRBJ2-7; 10 bases map to TRBD1. The receptor comes from a young man in good health and CMV-seronegative. The CDR3 protein is CSVRTGGYEQYF. CDR3 coding DNA: TGCAGCGTTCGGACAGGGGGCTACGAGCAGTACTTC.